This TCR beta chain was sequenced in a study of early T cells in non-severe SARS-CoV-2 infection. Study at large: Unpaired chains resulted from sequencing bulk RNA of unsorted whole blood.

There are many counts of this clonotype. What it binds is not known. Overall study results and limits: Private and CD4 specificities were missed by VDJdb matching, which favored anti-spike CD8 responses.

The CDR3 sequence is 13 residues long. The V end lost 2 bases, the J end lost 5 bases, and 10 bases lay between the germline ends. Germline loops: CDR1 SGHDT, CDR2 YYEEEE. Researchers tagged individual cDNA molecules with unique molecular identifiers. TCRdb reprocessed the 5' RACE reads via MiXCR and lists one record per CDR3 protein. The table lists some 80,000 distinct CDR3 sequences, about 5% of them singletons. The material sequenced was whole blood, taken at baseline. The sequence was obtained from an adult who was a healthcare worker with PCR-confirmed SARS-CoV-2 infection or an uninfected control (not recorded which). The chain has TRBV5-6 and TRBJ1-1; D is ambiguous. The CDR3 nucleotides are TGTGCCAGCAGCTTCGGTGGCCGGACTGAAGCTTTCTTT. This sequence encodes CASSFGGRTEAFF.